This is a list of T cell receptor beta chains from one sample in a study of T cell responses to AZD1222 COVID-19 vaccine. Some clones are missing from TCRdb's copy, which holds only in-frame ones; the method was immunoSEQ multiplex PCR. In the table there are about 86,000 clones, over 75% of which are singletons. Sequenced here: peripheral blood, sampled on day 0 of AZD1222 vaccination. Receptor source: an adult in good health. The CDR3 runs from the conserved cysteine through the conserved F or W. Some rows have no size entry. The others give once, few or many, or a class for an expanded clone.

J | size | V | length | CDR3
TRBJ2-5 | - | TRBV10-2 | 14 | CASRKRGAGETQYF
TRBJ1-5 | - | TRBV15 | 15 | CATSRDGARNQPQHF
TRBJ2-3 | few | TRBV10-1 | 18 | CASSPSTRDYVRADTQYF
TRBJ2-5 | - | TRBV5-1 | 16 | CASSLEVYRGQETQYF
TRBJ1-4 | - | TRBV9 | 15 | CASSRTGGIMEKLFF
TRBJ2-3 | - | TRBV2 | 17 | CASSDPTGGRGTDTQYF
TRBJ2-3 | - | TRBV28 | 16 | CASPAQGEWGTDTQYF
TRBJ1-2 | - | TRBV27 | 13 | CASSRTGDYGYTF
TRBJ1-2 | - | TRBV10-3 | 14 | CAIRVGALSYGYTF
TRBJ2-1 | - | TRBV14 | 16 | CASSQLTPGQDNEQFF
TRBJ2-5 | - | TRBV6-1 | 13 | CASSDGRGKTQYF
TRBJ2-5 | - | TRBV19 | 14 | CASSIGGGTATQYF
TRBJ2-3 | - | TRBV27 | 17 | CASSPGLAGVSTDTQYF
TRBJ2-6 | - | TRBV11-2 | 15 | CASSLQNSGANVLTF
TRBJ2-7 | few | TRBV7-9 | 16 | CASSLGVGTGAYEQYF
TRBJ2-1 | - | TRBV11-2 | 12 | CASSLAGGQQFF
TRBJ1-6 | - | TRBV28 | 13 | CASSSPDLTPLHF
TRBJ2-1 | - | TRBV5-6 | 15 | CASSGGLAGYNEQFF
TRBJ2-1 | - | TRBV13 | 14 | CASSRDRGYNEQFF
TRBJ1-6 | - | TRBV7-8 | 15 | CASSPARDSNSPLHF
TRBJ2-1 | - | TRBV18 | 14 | CASSPRWGLDEQFF
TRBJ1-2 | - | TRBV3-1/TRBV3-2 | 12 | CASKQGAGGYTF
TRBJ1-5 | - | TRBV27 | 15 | CASMGGQGRNQPQHF
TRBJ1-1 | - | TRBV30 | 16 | CAWSVTKSAVNTEAFF
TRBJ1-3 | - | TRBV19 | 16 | CASSQFGQSSGNTIYF
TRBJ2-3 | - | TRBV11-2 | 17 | CASSLVGAAGGADTQYF
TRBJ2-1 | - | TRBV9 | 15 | CASSVEGTDYNEQFF
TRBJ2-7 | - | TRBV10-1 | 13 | CASSGSNGYEQYF
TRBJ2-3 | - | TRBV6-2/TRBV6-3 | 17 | CASSPFLAGAGTDTQYF
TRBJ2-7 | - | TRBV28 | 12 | CASTSGSYEQYF
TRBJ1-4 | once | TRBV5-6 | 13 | CASSSAVVEKLFF
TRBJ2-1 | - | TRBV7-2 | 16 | CASSLRQQLTDNEQFF
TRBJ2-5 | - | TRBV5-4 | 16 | CASSPPAGFREETQYF
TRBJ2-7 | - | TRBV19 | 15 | CASSKVSGRFNEQYF
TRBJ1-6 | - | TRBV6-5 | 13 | CASRQGADSPLHF
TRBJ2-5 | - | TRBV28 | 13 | CASRSGGRQTQYF
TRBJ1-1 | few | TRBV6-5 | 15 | CASSTGFLKNTEAFF
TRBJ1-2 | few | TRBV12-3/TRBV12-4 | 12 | CASSPSLGSYTF
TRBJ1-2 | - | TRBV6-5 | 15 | CASSYGPGNNYGYTF
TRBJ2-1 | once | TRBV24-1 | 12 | CATSENSGEQFF
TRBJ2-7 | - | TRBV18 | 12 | CASSSGPYEQYF
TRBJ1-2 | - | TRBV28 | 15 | CASSSPAGGSYGYTF
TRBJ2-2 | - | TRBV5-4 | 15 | CASSLNSKITGELFF
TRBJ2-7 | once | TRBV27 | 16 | CASIINPGQGSYEQYF
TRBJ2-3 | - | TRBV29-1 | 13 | CSAQGPGTDTQYF
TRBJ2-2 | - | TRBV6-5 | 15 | CASTSGSKDTGELFF
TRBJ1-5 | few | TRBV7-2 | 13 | CASSVRGRQPQHF
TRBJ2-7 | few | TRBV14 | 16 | CASSQGTGMGLGEQYF
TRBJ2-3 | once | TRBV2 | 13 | CASSEARTDTQYF
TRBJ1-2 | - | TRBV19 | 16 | CASSKTGQRDAYGYTF